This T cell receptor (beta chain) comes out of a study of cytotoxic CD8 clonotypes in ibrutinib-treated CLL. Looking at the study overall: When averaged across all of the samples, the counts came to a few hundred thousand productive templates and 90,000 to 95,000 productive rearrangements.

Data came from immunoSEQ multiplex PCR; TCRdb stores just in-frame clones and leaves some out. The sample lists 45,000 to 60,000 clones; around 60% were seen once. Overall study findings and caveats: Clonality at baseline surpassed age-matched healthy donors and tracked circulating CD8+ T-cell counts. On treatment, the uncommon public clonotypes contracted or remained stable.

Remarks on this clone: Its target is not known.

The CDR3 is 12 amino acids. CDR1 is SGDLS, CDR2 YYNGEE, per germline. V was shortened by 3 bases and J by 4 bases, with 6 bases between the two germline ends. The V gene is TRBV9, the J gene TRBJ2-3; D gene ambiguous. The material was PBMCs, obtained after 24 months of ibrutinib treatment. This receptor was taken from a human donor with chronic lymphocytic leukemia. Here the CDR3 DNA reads TGTGCCAGCAGCGCCCGGGCAGATACGCAGTATTTT. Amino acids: CASSARADTQYF.